The source of this TCR beta chain is a study of T cells in Graves' hyperthyroidism and ophthalmopathy. On the study more broadly: Pretreatment peripheral blood was obtained at initial diagnosis. Findings and caveats of the study: Ophthalmopathy was predicted by the model a median of about 6.5 months ahead of onset.

Worth noting for this clonotype: Its antigen remains unknown.

Amplification yielded TCR beta CDR3 regions, with RNA transcripts as the source. The TCR CDR3 first-round RT-PCR relied on the HTBI primer set. MiXCR, applied by TCRdb to the multiplex PCR reads, yields one record per CDR3 protein. Of hundreds of thousands of distinct CDR3 sequences listed, around 15% are singletons. Patients between 18 and 65 years old had hyperthyroidism, newly diagnosed and lasting under 2 months. The PBMCs studied were ones that came from approximately 9.9 ml fresh peripheral blood. CDR3 length equals 15 residues. V was clipped by 0 bases and J by 3 bases, with 6 bases between them. Looked up from germline, CDR1 is MNHEY and CDR2 is SMNVEV (reference sequence).

The specimen was blood. The chain is built from TRBV27 and TRBJ2-6; D is perhaps TRBD1 (5 bases). The clonotype comes from a woman in her forties with Graves' hyperthyroidism. The DNA for the CDR3 is TGTGCCAGCAGTTTATCGACAGTTGGGGCCAACGTCCTGACTTTC. It codes for CASSLSTVGANVLTF. Drawing the rest from reference TRBV27 and TRBJ2-6, the complete variable domain is EAQVTQNPRYLITVTGKKLTVTCSQNMNHEYMSWYRQDPGLGLRQIYYSMNVEVTDKGDVPEGYKVSRKEKRNFPLILESPSPNQTSLYFCASSLSTVGANVLTFGAGSRLTVL.